This T cell receptor (beta chain) was documented in a study of naive and memory T cell subsets. The beta constant-region primer was an equimolar mix of two oligonucleotides covering TRBC1 and TRBC2. Four rounds of PCR amplified the ligated cDNA using nested alpha and beta constant-region primers plus SP2. TCRdb redid the calling of the UMI-ligation and nested PCR reads with MiXCR, one entry per CDR3 protein. The repertoire holds tens of thousands of distinct CDR3 sequences, with roughly 9.2% as singletons. The V and J ends lost 5 bases and 6 bases, in that order; junction bases with no gene match: 7. The CDR3 has 14 amino acids. CDR1 is MNHEY, CDR2 SMNVEV, per germline (reference sequence).

The source of this sequence is a human donor in good health. The genes are TRBV27 and TRBJ1-2; 9 positions agree with TRBD1. The sample consisted of naive CD8+ T cells from blood. The CDR3 loop reads CASSPWTGEDGYTF. CDR3 DNA sequence: TGTGCCAGCAGTCCATGGACAGGGGAGGATGGCTACACCTTC.